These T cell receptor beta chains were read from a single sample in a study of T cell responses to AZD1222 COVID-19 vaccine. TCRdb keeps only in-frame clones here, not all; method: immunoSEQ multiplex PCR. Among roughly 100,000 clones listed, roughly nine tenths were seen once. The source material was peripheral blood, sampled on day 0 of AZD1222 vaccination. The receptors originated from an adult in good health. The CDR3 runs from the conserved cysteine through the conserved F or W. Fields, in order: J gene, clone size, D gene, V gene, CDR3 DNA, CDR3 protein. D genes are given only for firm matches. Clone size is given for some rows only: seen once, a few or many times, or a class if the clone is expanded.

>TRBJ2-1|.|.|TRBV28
TGTGCCAGCAGTTTAATCAACGGGGTCAATGAGCAGTTCTTC
CASSLINGVNEQFF
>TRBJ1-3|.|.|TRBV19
TGTGCCAGTAGATCAGATGGAAACACCATATATTTT
CASRSDGNTIYF
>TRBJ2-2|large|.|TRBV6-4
TGTGCCAGCAGTGATGGGGACACCGGGGAGCTGTTTTTT
CASSDGDTGELFF
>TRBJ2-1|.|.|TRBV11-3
TGTGCCAGCAGTTTCAAGGGGCAAAGGGTTGAGCAGTTCTTC
CASSFKGQRVEQFF
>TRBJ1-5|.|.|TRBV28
TGTGCCAGCAGTTTATCACGGGTTTGGGGGCAGCCCCAGCATTTT
CASSLSRVWGQPQHF
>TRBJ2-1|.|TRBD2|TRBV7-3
TGTGCCAGCAGCTCCGACTGGGGGGGTGAGCAGTTCTTC
CASSSDWGGEQFF
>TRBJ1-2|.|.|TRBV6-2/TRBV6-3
TGTGCCAGCAGCCGCCATACCCCCCAGGGAAAATTTCCTGGCTACACCTTC
CASSRHTPQGKFPGYTF
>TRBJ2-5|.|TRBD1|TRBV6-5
TGTGCCAGCAGTTATCACGGACAGGGAAATACCCAGTACTTC
CASSYHGQGNTQYF
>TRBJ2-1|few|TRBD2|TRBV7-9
TGTGCCAGCAGCGCCCCTGGACTAGCGGGAGGTACAGCAATGCAGTTCTTC
CASSAPGLAGGTAMQFF
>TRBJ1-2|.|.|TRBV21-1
TGTGCCAGCAGCAAAATCCAGGCGCCGGCTAACTATGGCTACACCTTC
CASSKIQAPANYGYTF
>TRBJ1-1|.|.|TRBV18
TGTGCCAGCTCACCAGCGTCAGGACGAGAGGCTGAAGCTTTCTTT
CASSPASGREAEAFF
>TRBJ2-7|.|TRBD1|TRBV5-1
TGCGCCAGCAGACCGACCGGGACAGTATTCTACGAGCAGTACTTC
CASRPTGTVFYEQYF
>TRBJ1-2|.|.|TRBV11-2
TGTGCCAGCAGCTTAGTGAGGTTTAGCGGGGATGGCTACACCTTC
CASSLVRFSGDGYTF
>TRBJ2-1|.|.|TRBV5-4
TGTGCCAGCAGGGCCCTTGGGCGTCTCAATGAGCAGTTCTTC
CASRALGRLNEQFF
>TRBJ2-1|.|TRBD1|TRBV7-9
TGTGCCAGCAGCTTAGGGTACCGACAGGGGGCCTACAATGAGCAGTTCTTC
CASSLGYRQGAYNEQFF
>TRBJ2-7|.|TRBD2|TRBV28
TGTGCCAGCACCCTCTCACGGGGGGGAGACCTGCTTTTACCCTACGAGCAGTACTTC
CASTLSRGGDLLLPYEQYF
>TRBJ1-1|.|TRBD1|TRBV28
TGTGCCAGCAGTTTATCGGGACAGGGGGCGCGGACTGAAGCTTTCTTT
CASSLSGQGARTEAFF
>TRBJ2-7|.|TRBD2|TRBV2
TGTGCCAGAGATCCACCGGGGTCGTGGGGAGGGGAGCAGTACTTC
CARDPPGSWGGEQYF
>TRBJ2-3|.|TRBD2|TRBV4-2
TGTGCCAGCAGCCAAGATCGGACTAGCGGGAGGGCAGATACGCAGTATTTT
CASSQDRTSGRADTQYF
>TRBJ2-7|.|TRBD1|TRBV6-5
TGTGCCAGCAGTTACTCCGGGACAGGGGACTACGAGCAGTACTTC
CASSYSGTGDYEQYF
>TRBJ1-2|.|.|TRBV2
TGTGCCAGCAGTCCCAATACCTATGGCTACACCTTC
CASSPNTYGYTF
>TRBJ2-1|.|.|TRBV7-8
TGTGCCAGCAGCTTCGTCCCCCTAAATGAGCAGTTCTTC
CASSFVPLNEQFF
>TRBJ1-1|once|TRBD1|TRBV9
TGTGCCAGCAGCGATCCCTCGACAGGGGACACTGAAGCTTTCTTT
CASSDPSTGDTEAFF
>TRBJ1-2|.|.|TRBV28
TGTGCCAGCAGTTTAAGTCGGGGGTCCCAATATGGCTACACCTTC
CASSLSRGSQYGYTF
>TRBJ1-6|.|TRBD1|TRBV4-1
TGCGCCAGCAGCCCCATCGACAGGGGGCTTAATTCACCCCTCCACTTT
CASSPIDRGLNSPLHF
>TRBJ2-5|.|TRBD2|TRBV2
TGTGCCAGCGTACGAGCGGGAGTTCAGGAGACCCAGTACTTC
CASVRAGVQETQYF
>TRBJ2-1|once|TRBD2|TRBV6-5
TGTGCCAGCCGCCGGAGCGGGAGTGGGGCACATGAGCAGTTCTTC
CASRRSGSGAHEQFF
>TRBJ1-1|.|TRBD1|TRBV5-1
TGCGCCAGCGCACCACCGCGACAGGGGGGCATGAACACTGAAGCTTTCTTT
CASAPPRQGGMNTEAFF
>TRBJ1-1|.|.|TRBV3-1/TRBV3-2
TGTGCCAGCAGTCGTCAACAGGGAGTTCGTCCTGAAGCTTTCTTT
CASSRQQGVRPEAFF
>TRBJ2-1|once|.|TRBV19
TGTGCCACCGCCATTTGGGGGACATCCTACAATGAGCAGTTCTTC
CATAIWGTSYNEQFF
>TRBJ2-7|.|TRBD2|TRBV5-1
TGCGCCAGCAGCCTTCAGACTAGCGCTTCCTACGAGCAGTACTTC
CASSLQTSASYEQYF
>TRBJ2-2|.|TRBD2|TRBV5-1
TGCGCCAGCAGCTTGGAGACTAGCGGGAAGTACACCGGGGAGCTGTTTTTT
CASSLETSGKYTGELFF
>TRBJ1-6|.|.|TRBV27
TGTGCCAGCAGTCTCTCGCTTGAATTTAATTCACCCCTCCACTTT
CASSLSLEFNSPLHF
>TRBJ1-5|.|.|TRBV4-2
TGTGCCAGCAGCCAAGAGGGGAGGGGGTATCAGCCCCAGCATTTT
CASSQEGRGYQPQHF
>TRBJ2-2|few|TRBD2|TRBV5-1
TGCGCCAGCACCCCCGGGACTAGGAACACCGGGGAGCTGTTTTTT
CASTPGTRNTGELFF
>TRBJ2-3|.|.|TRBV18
TGTGCCAGCTCACCACCAACAGATACGCAGTATTTT
CASSPPTDTQYF
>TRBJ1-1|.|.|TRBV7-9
TGTGCCAGCAGCTTAAATACCATGGGCGACACTGAAGCTTTCTTT
CASSLNTMGDTEAFF
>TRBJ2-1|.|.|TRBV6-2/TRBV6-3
TGTGCCAGCATCCCAAGCGGGCCCACCTACAATGAGCAGTTCTTC
CASIPSGPTYNEQFF
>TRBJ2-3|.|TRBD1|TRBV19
TGTGCCAGTAGTATCCGAGGGACAGCGACAGATACGCAGTATTTT
CASSIRGTATDTQYF
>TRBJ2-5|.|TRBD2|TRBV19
TGTGCCAGTAGTATAGCCTCCGGGACTAGAAAAGAGACCCAGTACTTC
CASSIASGTRKETQYF
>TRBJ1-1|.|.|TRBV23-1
TGCGCCAGCAGTCACCGGAGGAGGAACACTGAAGCTTTCTTT
CASSHRRRNTEAFF
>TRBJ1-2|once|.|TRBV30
TGTGCCTGGAGTTCCCTAATAAGTGGGGACTACACCTTC
CAWSSLISGDYTF
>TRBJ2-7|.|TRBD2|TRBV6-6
TGTGCCAGCAGTTACTCGTACTGGGAGGGACCCTACGAGCAGTACTTC
CASSYSYWEGPYEQYF
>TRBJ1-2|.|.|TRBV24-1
TGTGCCACCAGTGATTTTGGTGCAGCTAACTATGGCTACACCTTC
CATSDFGAANYGYTF
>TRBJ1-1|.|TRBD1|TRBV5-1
TGCGCCAGCAGCCCGGGACAGGGATTGAACACTGAAGCTTTCTTT
CASSPGQGLNTEAFF
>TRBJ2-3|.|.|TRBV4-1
TGCGCCAGCAGCCAGGCCCTACCAGATACGCAGTATTTT
CASSQALPDTQYF
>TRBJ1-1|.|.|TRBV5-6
TGTGCCAGCAGCCCCCTGACGATGGACGGGGAAGCTTTCTTT
CASSPLTMDGEAFF
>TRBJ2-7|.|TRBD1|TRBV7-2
TGTGCCAGCAGCCGGGACAGGGGCTCCTACGAGCAGTACTTC
CASSRDRGSYEQYF
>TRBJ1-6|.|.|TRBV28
TGTGCCAGCAGGATAAACGTGGACAGACCGAATTCACCCCTCCACTTT
CASRINVDRPNSPLHF
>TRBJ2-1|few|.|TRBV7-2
TGTGCCAGCAGCTTAGTCTTAAGTGGGGCCTCAGGGGACAATGAGCAGTTCTTC
CASSLVLSGASGDNEQFF
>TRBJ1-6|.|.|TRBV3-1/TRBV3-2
TGTGCCAGCAGCCCCAGGGTCTCCAATTCACCCCTCCACTTT
CASSPRVSNSPLHF
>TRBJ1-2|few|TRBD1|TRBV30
TGTGCCTGGAGGGACAGGGCGGTTAACTATGGCTACACCTTC
CAWRDRAVNYGYTF
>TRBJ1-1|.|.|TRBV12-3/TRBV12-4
TGTGCCAGCATCATTCAGGGTGCCACTGAAGCTTTCTTT
CASIIQGATEAFF
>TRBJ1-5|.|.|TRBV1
TGCACCAGCACCGATGGGCAGGGGGAATCCTCGGGCCAGCCCCAGCATTTT
CTSTDGQGESSGQPQHF
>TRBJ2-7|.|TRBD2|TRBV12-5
TGTGCTAGTGGCAACCGACTAGCGCCCCTTTCCTACGAGCAGTACTTC
CASGNRLAPLSYEQYF
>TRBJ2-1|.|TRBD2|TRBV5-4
TGTGCCAGCAGCCCCGGACTAGCGAGCAAGGAGCAGTTCTTC
CASSPGLASKEQFF
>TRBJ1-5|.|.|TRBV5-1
TGCGCCAGCAGCTTGGGGAGGGAAGGTCAGCCCCAGCATTTT
CASSLGREGQPQHF
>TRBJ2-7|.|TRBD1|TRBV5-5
TGTGCCAGCAGCCCAGGGACAGCCCCAGCCGAGCAGTACTTC
CASSPGTAPAEQYF
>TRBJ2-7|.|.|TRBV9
TGTGCCAGCAGCGTAGGGGGCGGGACCTACGAGCAGTACTTC
CASSVGGGTYEQYF